One and the same sample provided the 32 T cell receptor beta chains below, sequenced in a study of T cell responses to AZD1222 COVID-19 vaccine. Repertoires were generated with immunoSEQ multiplex PCR, while TCRdb's copy carries only in-frame clones and drops some. The profile covers 150,000 to 180,000 clones, with 86% appearing a single time and 5.5% to 6% taken by the ten largest. The material sequenced was peripheral blood, taken on day 0 of MenACWY control vaccination. The receptors were sampled from an adult in good health.

The chain uses TRBV10-3 and TRBJ2-5; tentatively, D is TRBD2 (6 bases). The germline V gene encodes CDR1 ENHRY and CDR2 SYGVKD. This CDR3 is built from 14 residues. The CDR3 is CASGSGSIQETQYF. The CDR3 DNA is TGTGCTTCTGGGTCCGGGAGTATCCAAGAGACCCAGTACTTC.

The CDR3, as DNA: TGTGCCAGTAGTAGGGACAGGGAGTTCCATGAGCAGTTCTTC. Protein product: CASSRDREFHEQFF. The V and J genes are TRBV19 and TRBJ2-1, with TRBD1 matching 9 bases. Unmatched junction bases numbered 6, after V lost 4 bases and J lost 8 bases. This CDR3 comprises 14 residues. Germline V gene sequence: CDR1 LNHDA, CDR2 SQIVND (reference sequence). The complete variable domain, with remaining parts taken from reference TRBV19 and TRBJ2-1, reads DGGITQSPKYLFRKEGQNVTLSCEQNLNHDAMYWYRQDPGQGLRLIYYSQIVNDFQKGDIAEGYSVSREKKESFPLTVTSAQKNPTAFYLCASSRDREFHEQFFGPGTRLTVL.

CDR3 DNA sequence: TGTGCCAGCAGTTATGACCCTCTGGGGACCCAGTACTTC. Amino acid sequence: CASSYDPLGTQYF. The genes are TRBV27 and TRBJ2-5; D not certain. The CDR3 is 13 amino acids. V lost 4 bases and J 7 bases, leaving 13 bases between the germline ends. Germline-derived CDR1 and CDR2 are MNHEY and SMNVEV (reference sequence).

The chain carries TRBV5-4 and TRBJ2-5, with 13 bases matching TRBD2. Germline values: CDR1 SGHNT, CDR2 YYREEE (reference sequence). Germline trimming cut 0 bases from V and 9 bases from J; bases unmatched to any gene: 8. The CDR3 extends over 16 amino acids. For the CDR3, the DNA is TGTGCCAGCAGCTTGGAGACCGGACTAGCGGGGGTGGCCCAGTACTTC. Residues: CASSLETGLAGVAQYF.

This chain connects TRBV3-1 (or the pseudogene TRBV3-2) to TRBJ1-1; D may be TRBD1 (5 bases). The germline V and J ends were trimmed by 11 bases and 4 bases, with 14 bases remaining between them. The length of the CDR3 is 12 residues. Per the germline V gene, CDR1 is LGHDT and CDR2 is YNNKEL (reference sequence). CDR3: CAAGGFSTEAFF. The CDR3 DNA is TGTGCCGCGGGGGGATTTAGCACTGAAGCTTTCTTT.

The chain joins TRBV28 to TRBJ1-5; tentative D call: TRBD1 (6 bases). CDR1 MDHEN and CDR2 SYDVKM come from the germline V gene. The V and J ends lost 8 bases and 7 bases respectively, with 12 bases between them. There are 12 residues in the CDR3. The CDR3 nucleotides are TGTGCCAGCCGAGGGGGGCGGCAGCCCCAGCATTTT. It is translated as CASRGGRQPQHF.

This clone was recorded a few times. V usage is TRBV20-1 and J usage is TRBJ1-1; D unclear. Between the trimmed V and J ends, which lost 3 bases and 1 base, there was a span of 15 bases. Germline CDR1 is DFQATT and CDR2 is SNEGSKA (reference sequence). The CDR3 has 15 amino acids. In nucleotides, the CDR3 is TGCAGTGCTAGTTGGGCAGCCGGAGAGAACACTGAAGCTTTCTTT. Protein: CSASWAAGENTEAFF.

The chain links TRBV18 to TRBJ1-1; D is possibly TRBD1 (5 bases). Germline lookup yields CDR1 KGHSH and CDR2 LQKENI. The CDR3 runs to 13 residues. V lost 6 bases, J lost 5 bases, and 13 bases lay in between. CDR3 bases: TGTGCCAGCTCCTTCGGGGGATCGACTGAAGCTTTCTTT. Its translation: CASSFGGSTEAFF. Full variable domain (remainder filled in from reference TRBV18 and TRBJ1-1): NAGVMQNPRHLVRRRGQEARLRCSPMKGHSHVYWYRQLPEEGLKFMVYLQKENIIDESGMPKERFSAEFPKEGPSILRIQQVVRGDSAAYFCASSFGGSTEAFFGQGTRLTVV.

This chain joins TRBV2 and TRBJ1-2; D remains unclear. V gave up 6 bases and J gave up 1 base, with 15 bases separating them. CDR1 SNHLY and CDR2 FYNNEI come from the germline V gene. This CDR3 region has 15 residues. CDR3 sequence: CASSEGRGGNYGYTF. The CDR3 DNA reads TGTGCCAGCAGCGAGGGTCGTGGCGGTAACTATGGCTACACCTTC.

This chain uses TRBV6-6 with TRBJ2-1; 8 positions match TRBD2. Germline V lookup: CDR1 MNHNY, CDR2 SVGAGI (reference sequence). The length of the CDR3 is 13 residues. V was pared by 2 bases and J by 7 bases, with 1 base of the junction left unmatched. Written as DNA, the CDR3 is TGTGCCAGCAGTTACCGGGAGGGGAATGAGCAGTTCTTC. It codes for CASSYREGNEQFF.

This clone has a single count. This chain connects TRBV5-1 to TRBJ2-5, with 9 bases identical to TRBD1. Germline CDR1 and CDR2: SGHRS and YFSETQ. The CDR3 loop spans 15 amino acids. V was clipped by 0 bases and J by 5 bases; unmatched bases: 5. The CDR3: CASSLAPGTGETQYF. In DNA, the CDR3 is TGCGCCAGCAGCTTGGCTCCGGGGACAGGGGAGACCCAGTACTTC.

The chain joins TRBV4-2 to TRBJ2-3; 12 bases line up with TRBD2. The germline V gene encodes CDR1 LGHNA and CDR2 YNFKEQ. The CDR3 length is 19 residues. Trimming at V came to 0 bases and at J to 0 bases, leaving 7 bases not matched to a gene. The CDR3 DNA is TGTGCCAGCAGCCAAGATGGGACTAGCGGGCGTTTGAGCACAGATACGCAGTATTTT. Residues: CASSQDGTSGRLSTDTQYF.

V is TRBV2 and J is TRBJ1-5; the D gene is possibly TRBD1 (5 bases). Germline CDR1 SNHLY, CDR2 FYNNEI. The V gene lost 4 bases and the J gene lost 6 bases, with 10 bases spanning the gap. CDR3 length: 13 amino acids. The DNA for the CDR3 is TGTGCCAGCAGTGGTAGGGGAGGTCAGCCCCAGCATTTT. This encodes CASSGRGGQPQHF.

This rearrangement joins TRBV5-5 to TRBJ2-1; 13 bases are shared with TRBD2. Trimming removed 5 bases from V and 9 bases from J; junction bases left unmatched: 5. In germline, CDR1 is SGHKS, CDR2 YYEKEE (reference sequence). The CDR3 has 14 residues. The CDR3 here is CASSTSGGALEQFF. The DNA of the CDR3 is TGTGCCAGCAGTACTAGCGGGGGGGCCCTTGAGCAGTTCTTC.

The chain combines TRBV6-5 with TRBJ2-1; no definite D call. Deletions cut 8 bases from V and 9 bases from J, with 8 bases between. The CDR3 runs 10 residues. Germline CDR1 MNHEY, CDR2 SVGAGI. This CDR3 reads CASSLPEQFF. The CDR3 nucleotides read TGTGCCAGCTCCCTCCCTGAGCAGTTCTTC.

The J gene is TRBJ1-3, the V gene TRBV7-9; TRBD1 is a possible D gene (6 bases). V lost 1 base and J lost 4, with 17 bases in between. The germline V gene encodes CDR1 SEHNR and CDR2 FQNEAQ (reference sequence). The length of the CDR3 is 17 residues. The CDR3 here is CASSLGGVPTGGNTIYF. Here the CDR3 DNA reads TGTGCCAGCAGCTTAGGCGGGGTCCCCACAGGGGGAAACACCATATATTTT.

The chain is built from TRBV5-5 and TRBJ2-1; TRBD1 or TRBD2 may be the D gene (5 bases each). The V end was cut by 3 bases, the J end by 9 bases, with 13 bases between. Germline lookup yields CDR1 SGHKS and CDR2 YYEKEE (reference sequence). The CDR3 loop spans 13 amino acids. CDR3 coding DNA: TGTGCCAGCAGCTGGGGGTTTAGGGGTGAGCAGTTCTTC. This encodes CASSWGFRGEQFF.

The chain combines TRBV7-2 with TRBJ2-7; D call uncertain. V lost 3 bases and J lost 4, with 16 bases in between. The germline V gene encodes CDR1 SGHTA and CDR2 FQGNSA. The CDR3 is made up of 15 amino acids. DNA of the CDR3: TGTGCCAGCAGCTTGATGGGGTTAGGCGATTACGAGCAGTACTTC. Translated: CASSLMGLGDYEQYF.

This sequence joins TRBV7-9 and TRBJ2-2; D remains unclear. V dropped 3 bases and J dropped 3 bases, with 8 bases sitting between them. Germline CDR1 and CDR2: SEHNR and FQNEAQ (reference sequence). This CDR3 is built from 14 residues. The CDR3 loop is CASSLEGYTGELFF. CDR3 nucleotides: TGTGCCAGCAGCTTGGAAGGGTACACCGGGGAGCTGTTTTTT.

The rearrangement links TRBV5-1 to TRBJ2-3, with 9 positions matching TRBD2. CDR3 size: 17 residues. V lost 0 bases and J lost 2; bases outside the gene matches: 7. The V gene's germline CDR1 is SGHRS and CDR2 YFSETQ. CDR3: CASSLARLAGPTDTQYF. In DNA form, the CDR3 reads TGCGCCAGCAGCTTGGCCAGGCTAGCGGGGCCCACAGATACGCAGTATTTT. Based on the CDR3 plus reference TRBV5-1 and TRBJ2-3, the full variable domain is KAGVTQTPRYLIKTRGQQVTLSCSPISGHRSVSWYQQTPGQGLQFLFEYFSETQRNKGNFPGRFSGRQFSNSRSEMNVSTLELGDSALYLCASSLARLAGPTDTQYFGPGTRLTVL.

The V call is TRBV15, the J call TRBJ1-6; D ambiguous. The CDR3 spans 13 residues. Germline values: CDR1 LNHNV, CDR2 YYDKDF (reference sequence). The germline V and J ends were trimmed by 0 bases and 10 bases, with 7 bases remaining between them. CDR3 DNA: TGTGCCACCAGCAGAGATTGGGGATCACCCCTCCACTTT. Translation: CATSRDWGSPLHF.

The chain uses TRBV4-2 and TRBJ2-3; D is possibly TRBD2 (6 bases). The CDR3 extends over 15 amino acids. Germline CDR1 is LGHNA and CDR2 is YNFKEQ. The V and J ends lost 5 bases and 2 bases respectively, with 14 bases between them. CDR3 protein: CASSKAAGSTDTQYF. The DNA for the CDR3 is TGTGCCAGCAGCAAAGCGGCGGGATCCACAGATACGCAGTATTTT.

This chain uses TRBV3-1 (or the pseudogene TRBV3-2) with TRBJ1-3, with TRBD1 as a possible D gene (6 bases). V lost 6 bases and J lost 4, with 19 bases in between. This CDR3 is 16 amino acids long. The germline gives CDR1 LGHDT, CDR2 YNNKEL (reference sequence). The CDR3 sequence: CASSLDRAFMGNTIYF. The CDR3 DNA sequence: TGTGCCAGCAGTCTGGACAGAGCCTTTATGGGAAACACCATATATTTT.

The J gene is TRBJ1-1, the V gene TRBV7-8; no definite D call. The CDR3 contains 13 residues. V was pared by 0 bases and J by 3 bases, with 5 bases between. Per the germline V gene, CDR1 is SGHVS and CDR2 is FQNEAQ. In DNA form, the CDR3 reads TGTGCCAGCAGCTTAGCGGGATACACTGAAGCTTTCTTT. Translated: CASSLAGYTEAFF.

The chain is built from TRBV7-8 and TRBJ2-2, with TRBD2 matching over 8 bases. Germline V gene sequence: CDR1 SGHVS, CDR2 FQNEAQ. This CDR3 has 19 amino acids. The junction had 14 bases not matched to a gene; V was cut back by 0 bases and J by 5 bases. The CDR3, as DNA: TGTGCCAGCAGCTTAGCGAATTCGAGGACTAGCAGTTGGACCGGGGAGCTGTTTTTT. The encoded protein is CASSLANSRTSSWTGELFF.

The V call is TRBV7-3, the J call TRBJ1-3, with a possible D match to TRBD1 (6 bases). CDR3 length: 15 residues. Germline loops: CDR1 SGHTA, CDR2 FQGTGA. Trimming removed 6 bases from V and 0 bases from J, with 12 bases in between. CDR3 in amino acids: CASSPDRSSGNTIYF. Written as DNA, the CDR3 is TGTGCCAGCAGTCCCGACAGGTCCTCTGGAAACACCATATATTTT.

The CDR3 DNA reads TGTGCCAGCAGCGTAGCTGCCGATACGCAGTATTTT. Amino acid sequence: CASSVAADTQYF. The V gene is TRBV9, the J gene TRBJ2-3, with D uncertain. Per germline, CDR1 SGDLS and CDR2 YYNGEE. V shed 0 bases and J shed 6 bases, with 5 bases lying between them. CDR3 size: 12 residues.

The chain employs TRBV5-1 and TRBJ1-6; maybe TRBD1 (6 bases). Between the trimmed V and J ends, which lost 6 bases and 8 bases, there was a span of 18 bases. CDR3 size: 15 residues. From germline, CDR1 is SGHRS and CDR2 YFSETQ. CDR3 amino acids: CASTLTGADDSPLHF. CDR3 bases: TGCGCCAGCACCCTAACGGGGGCAGACGATTCACCCCTCCACTTT. Drawing the rest from reference TRBV5-1 and TRBJ1-6, the complete variable domain is KAGVTQTPRYLIKTRGQQVTLSCSPISGHRSVSWYQQTPGQGLQFLFEYFSETQRNKGNFPGRFSGRQFSNSRSEMNVSTLELGDSALYLCASTLTGADDSPLHFGNGTRLTVT.

Concerning this clone itself: One end of the junction does not line up with germline, which may come from a read error. V and J are TRBV3-1 (or the pseudogene TRBV3-2) and TRBJ1-1; D remains ambiguous. Germline V gene data show CDR1 as LGHDT and CDR2 as YNNKEL (reference sequence). The CDR3 is 17 residues long. The CDR3 loop is CASSQVSLSFGLQRSVF. Written as DNA, the CDR3 is TGTGCCAGCAGCCAAGTGTCTTTAAGCTTTGGTCTTCAAAGGAGCGTCTTT.

For the CDR3, the DNA is TGCGCCAGCAGCTTGGGTGGACACCTAGTTAACTCTGGAAACACCATATATTTT. Its protein is CASSLGGHLVNSGNTIYF. The chain uses TRBV5-1 and TRBJ1-3; a weak D match, TRBD1 (5 bases). V dropped 0 bases and J dropped 0 bases, with 16 bases sitting between them. The CDR3 is 18 residues long. Germline V gene lookup returns CDR1 SGHRS and CDR2 YFSETQ.

The rearrangement joins TRBV28 to TRBJ1-6, with TRBD1 identical over 11 bases. Germline CDR1 and CDR2: MDHEN and SYDVKM. The CDR3 consists of 15 residues. V dropped 4 bases and J dropped 10; count of bases not matched to a gene: 6. The CDR3 DNA reads TGTGCCAGCAGTTATGGACAGGGGGCAAGGTCACCCCTCCACTTT. Protein: CASSYGQGARSPLHF. The variable domain in full, completed from reference TRBV28 and TRBJ1-6, reads DVKVTQSSRYLVKRTGEKVFLECVQDMDHENMFWYRQDPGLGLRLIYFSYDVKMKEKGDIPEGYSVSREKKERFSLILESASTNQTSMYLCASSYGQGARSPLHFGNGTRLTVT.

The CDR3 region has the DNA TGCGCCAGCAGCCGATCAGGGGGTTACACCGGGGAGCTGTTTTTT. It codes for CASSRSGGYTGELFF. This chain links TRBV5-1 with TRBJ2-2; TRBD1 matches 7 bases. Germline V gene data show CDR1 as SGHRS and CDR2 as YFSETQ. J lost 3 bases, V lost 4 bases, and 6 bases had no gene match. The CDR3 contains 15 residues.